This T cell receptor (beta chain) was captured in a study of blood T cell repertoires in COVID-19. Looking at the study overall: T cells, B-cell-depleted T cells, or PBMCs supplied cDNA or gDNA.

CDR3 length equals 14 residues. V dropped 4 bases and J dropped 4; count of bases not matched to a gene: 1. Germline CDR1 is SGHRS and CDR2 is YFSETQ. In the original processing: The assay estimated nucleated cells by amplifying reference gene primers. The table came from immunoSEQ multiplex PCR; TCRdb's copy has only in-frame clones and leaves some out. V, J and clone size reflect that table, while D and trimming were determined from the DNA. The sample holds some 260,000 clones; approximately 86% are singletons and the top ten take just under 6.5%. J is TRBJ1-4 and V is TRBV5-1, with TRBD1 matching 10 bases. The sequence came from a woman aged 25 to 39 with acute COVID-19. Material for sequencing was PBMCs or T cells enriched from blood (not recorded which). The CDR3 spells CASSRDRGNEKLFF. As DNA, the CDR3 is TGCGCCAGCAGCCGGGACAGGGGTAATGAAAAACTGTTTTTT.